This TCR beta chain was observed in a study of blood T cell repertoires in COVID-19. The wider study: Acute and convalescent COVID-19 samples came from the United States, Italy and Spain. Sources were T cells, B-cell-depleted T cells, or PBMCs; the material itself was cDNA or gDNA.

CDR1 is MNHEY and CDR2 is SVGAGI in the germline V gene. Trimming removed 9 bases at V and 4 bases at J, with 18 bases between. The CDR3 is 14 amino acids. In the study's own analysis: Quantification of nucleated cells was approximated via reference gene primer amplification. Generated by immunoSEQ multiplex PCR, the TCRdb table keeps only in-frame clones and is missing some. The DNA gave D and trimming, while V, J and clone size come from that table. The data contain 40,000 to 50,000 clones, about 90% of them singletons. The clonotype comes from a man between 60 and 75 years old with acute or convalescent COVID-19. Sequencing was done on a sample of peripheral blood. The rearrangement links TRBV6-5 to TRBJ1-2; tentatively, D is TRBD1 (5 bases). CDR3 protein: CASFPGLSGYGYTF. The CDR3 region has the DNA TGTGCCAGTTTTCCGGGACTCAGCGGCTATGGCTACACCTTC.